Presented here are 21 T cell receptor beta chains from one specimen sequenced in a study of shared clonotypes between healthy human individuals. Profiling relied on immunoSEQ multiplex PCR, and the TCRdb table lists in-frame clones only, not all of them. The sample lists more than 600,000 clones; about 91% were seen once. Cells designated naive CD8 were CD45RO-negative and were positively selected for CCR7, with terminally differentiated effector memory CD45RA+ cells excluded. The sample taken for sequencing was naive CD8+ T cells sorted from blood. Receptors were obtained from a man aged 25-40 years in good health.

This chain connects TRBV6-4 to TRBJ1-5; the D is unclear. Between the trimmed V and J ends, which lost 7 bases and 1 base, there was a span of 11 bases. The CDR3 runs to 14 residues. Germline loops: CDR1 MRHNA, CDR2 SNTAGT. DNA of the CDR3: TGTGCCAGCATCCACGACACCAGCAATCAGCCCCAGCATTTT. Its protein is CASIHDTSNQPQHF.

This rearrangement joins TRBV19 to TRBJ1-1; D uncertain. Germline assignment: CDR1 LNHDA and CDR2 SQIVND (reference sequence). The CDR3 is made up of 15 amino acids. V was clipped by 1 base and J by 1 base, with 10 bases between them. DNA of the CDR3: TGTGCCAGTAGTATAGCTGGAGTCGAGAACACTGAAGCTTTCTTT. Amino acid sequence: CASSIAGVENTEAFF. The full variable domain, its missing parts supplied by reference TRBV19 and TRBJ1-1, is DGGITQSPKYLFRKEGQNVTLSCEQNLNHDAMYWYRQDPGQGLRLIYYSQIVNDFQKGDIAEGYSVSREKKESFPLTVTSAQKNPTAFYLCASSIAGVENTEAFFGQGTRLTVV.

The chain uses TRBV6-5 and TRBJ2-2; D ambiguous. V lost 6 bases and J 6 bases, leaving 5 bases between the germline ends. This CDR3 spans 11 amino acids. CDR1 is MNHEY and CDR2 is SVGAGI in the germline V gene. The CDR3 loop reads CASRVAGELFF. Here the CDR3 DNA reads TGTGCCAGCAGGGTCGCCGGGGAGCTGTTTTTT.

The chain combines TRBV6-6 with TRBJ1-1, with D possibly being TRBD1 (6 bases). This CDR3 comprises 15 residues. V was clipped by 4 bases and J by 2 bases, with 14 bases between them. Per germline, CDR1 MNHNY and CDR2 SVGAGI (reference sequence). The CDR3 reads CASSSDRDINTEAFF. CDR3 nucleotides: TGTGCCAGCAGTTCGGACCGGGACATTAACACTGAAGCTTTCTTT.

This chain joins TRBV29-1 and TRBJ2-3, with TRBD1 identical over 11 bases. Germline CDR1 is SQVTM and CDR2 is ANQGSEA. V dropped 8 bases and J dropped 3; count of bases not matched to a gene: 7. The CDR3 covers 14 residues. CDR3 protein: CSFTGTGGTDTQYF. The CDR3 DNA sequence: TGCAGCTTTACCGGGACAGGGGGGACAGATACGCAGTATTTT.

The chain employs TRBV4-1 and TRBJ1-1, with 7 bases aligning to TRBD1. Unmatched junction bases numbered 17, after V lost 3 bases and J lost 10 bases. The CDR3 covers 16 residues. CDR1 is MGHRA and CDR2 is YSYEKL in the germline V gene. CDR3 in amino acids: CASSQPHSTGEEGAFF. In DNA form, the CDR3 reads TGCGCCAGCAGCCAGCCCCATTCTACAGGGGAGGAGGGAGCTTTCTTT.

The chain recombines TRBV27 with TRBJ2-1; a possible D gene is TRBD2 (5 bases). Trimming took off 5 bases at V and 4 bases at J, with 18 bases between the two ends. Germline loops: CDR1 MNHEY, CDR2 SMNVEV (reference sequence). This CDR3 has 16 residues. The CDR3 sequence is CASSPLLNAGYNEQFF. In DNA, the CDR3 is TGTGCCAGCAGTCCTCTACTTAATGCGGGTTACAATGAGCAGTTCTTC.

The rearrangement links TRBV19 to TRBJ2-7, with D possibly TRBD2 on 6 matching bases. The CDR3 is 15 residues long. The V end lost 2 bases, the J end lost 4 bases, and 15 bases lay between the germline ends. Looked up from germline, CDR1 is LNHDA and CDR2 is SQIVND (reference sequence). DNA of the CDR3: TGTGCCAGTAGTATACGGGCGGGACGGAAATACGAGCAGTACTTC. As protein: CASSIRAGRKYEQYF.

CDR3 amino acids: CASSVSGGTYEQYF. The DNA for the CDR3 is TGTGCCAGCAGCGTATCGGGAGGGACCTACGAGCAGTACTTC. This chain links TRBV9 with TRBJ2-7; 8 bases are a match to TRBD2. Per the germline V gene, CDR1 is SGDLS and CDR2 is YYNGEE. CDR3 size: 14 residues. The V gene end was trimmed by 1 base and the J gene end by 2 bases; junction bases not matched to a gene: 2.

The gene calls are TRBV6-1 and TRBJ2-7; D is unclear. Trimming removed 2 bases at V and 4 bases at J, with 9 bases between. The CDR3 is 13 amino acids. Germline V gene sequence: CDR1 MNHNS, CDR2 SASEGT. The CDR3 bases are TGTGCCAGCAGTGAACAATTGCCTTACGAGCAGTACTTC. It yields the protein CASSEQLPYEQYF.

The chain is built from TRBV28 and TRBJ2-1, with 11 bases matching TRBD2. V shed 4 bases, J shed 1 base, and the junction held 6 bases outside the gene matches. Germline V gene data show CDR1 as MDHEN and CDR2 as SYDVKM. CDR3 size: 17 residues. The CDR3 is CASSSSLAGESYNEQFF. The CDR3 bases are TGTGCCAGCAGTTCTTCACTAGCGGGAGAATCCTACAATGAGCAGTTCTTC.

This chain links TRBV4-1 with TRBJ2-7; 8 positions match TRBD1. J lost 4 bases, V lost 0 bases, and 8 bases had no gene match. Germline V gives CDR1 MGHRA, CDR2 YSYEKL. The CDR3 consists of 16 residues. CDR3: CASSQEYAGGIYEQYF. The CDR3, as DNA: TGCGCCAGCAGCCAAGAATATGCAGGGGGCATATACGAGCAGTACTTC.

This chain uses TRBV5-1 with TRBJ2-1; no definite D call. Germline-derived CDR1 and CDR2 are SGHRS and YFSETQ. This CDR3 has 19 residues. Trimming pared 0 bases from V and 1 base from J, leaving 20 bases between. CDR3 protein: CASSLAILSESLSYNEQFF. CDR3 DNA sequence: TGCGCCAGCAGCTTGGCGATCCTTTCGGAATCTCTGTCCTACAATGAGCAGTTCTTC.

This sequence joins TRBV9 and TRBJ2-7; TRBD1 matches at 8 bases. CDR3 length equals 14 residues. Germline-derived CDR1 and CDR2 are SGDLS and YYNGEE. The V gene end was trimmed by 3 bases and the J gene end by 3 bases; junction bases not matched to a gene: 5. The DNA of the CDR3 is TGTGCCAGCAGCGCGACAGGGGACTTCTACGAGCAGTACTTC. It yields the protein CASSATGDFYEQYF.

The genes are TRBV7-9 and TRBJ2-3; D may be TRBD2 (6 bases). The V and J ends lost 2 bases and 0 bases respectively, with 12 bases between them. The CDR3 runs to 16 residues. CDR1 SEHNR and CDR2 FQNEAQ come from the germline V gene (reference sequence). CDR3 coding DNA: TGTGCCAGCAGCTTATGGGGAGGTCCTAGCACAGATACGCAGTATTTT. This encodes CASSLWGGPSTDTQYF.

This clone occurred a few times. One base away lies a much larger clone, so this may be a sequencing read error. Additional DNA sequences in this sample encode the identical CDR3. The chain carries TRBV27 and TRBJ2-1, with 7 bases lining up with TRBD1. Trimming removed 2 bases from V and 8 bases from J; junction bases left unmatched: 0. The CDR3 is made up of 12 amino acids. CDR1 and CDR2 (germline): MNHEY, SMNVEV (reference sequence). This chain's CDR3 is CASSLQGDEQFF. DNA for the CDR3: TGTGCCAGCAGTTTACAGGGGGATGAGCAGTTCTTC.

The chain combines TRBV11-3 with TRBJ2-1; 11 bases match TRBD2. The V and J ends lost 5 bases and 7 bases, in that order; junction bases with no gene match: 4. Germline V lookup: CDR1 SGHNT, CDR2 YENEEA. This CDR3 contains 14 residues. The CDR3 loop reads CASSGASGRNEQFF. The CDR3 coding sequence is TGTGCCAGCAGCGGAGCTAGCGGGAGGAATGAGCAGTTCTTC.

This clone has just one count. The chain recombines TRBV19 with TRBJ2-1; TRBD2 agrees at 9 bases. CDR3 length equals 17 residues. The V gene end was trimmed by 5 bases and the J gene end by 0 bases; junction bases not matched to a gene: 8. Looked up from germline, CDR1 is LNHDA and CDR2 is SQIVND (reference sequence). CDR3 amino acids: CASSPSSGINSYNEQFF. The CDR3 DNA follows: TGTGCCAGTAGTCCATCTAGCGGGATCAACTCCTACAATGAGCAGTTCTTC.

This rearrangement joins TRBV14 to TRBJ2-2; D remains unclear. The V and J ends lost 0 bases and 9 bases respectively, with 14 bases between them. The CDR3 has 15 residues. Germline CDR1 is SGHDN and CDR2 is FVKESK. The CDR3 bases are TGTGCCAGCAGCCAAGATATGACACCACGCCGGGAGCTGTTTTTT. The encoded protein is CASSQDMTPRRELFF.

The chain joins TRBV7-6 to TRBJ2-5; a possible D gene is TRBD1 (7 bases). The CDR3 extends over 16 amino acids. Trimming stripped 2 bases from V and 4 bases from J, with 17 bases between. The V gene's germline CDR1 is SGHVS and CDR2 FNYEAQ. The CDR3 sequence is CASSLFVRGAGETQYF. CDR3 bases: TGTGCCAGCAGCTTATTTGTCAGGGGGGCAGGAGAGACCCAGTACTTC.

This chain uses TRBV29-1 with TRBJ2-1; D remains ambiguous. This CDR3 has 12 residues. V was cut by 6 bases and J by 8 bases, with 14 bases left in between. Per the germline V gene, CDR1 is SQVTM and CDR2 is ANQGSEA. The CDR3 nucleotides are TGCAGCGTCCGAATTCGGTACTATGAGCAGTTCTTC. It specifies CSVRIRYYEQFF.